This T cell receptor (beta chain) was found in a study of early T cells in non-severe SARS-CoV-2 infection. Findings of the study overall: Private and CD4 specificities were missed by VDJdb matching, which favored anti-spike CD8 responses.

Each cDNA molecule carried a unique molecular identifier. TCRdb used MiXCR to reprocess the 5' RACE reads, holding one entry per CDR3 protein. The sample has some 80,000 distinct CDR3 sequences; roughly 12% are singletons. This clonotype was seen ten or more times. Antigen: not known. This clonotype was obtained from an adult who was a healthcare worker with PCR-confirmed SARS-CoV-2 infection or an uninfected control (not recorded which). The donor label of this sample is uncertain. The source was whole blood, collected at baseline.

CDR3 nucleotides: TGTGCCAGCAGCCCCGACAGTTACGAGCAGTACTTC. This gives the protein CASSPDSYEQYF. The chain has TRBV12-3 or TRBV12-4 and TRBJ2-7; possible D gene TRBD1, 5 bases. V was cut by 6 bases and J by 4 bases, with 10 bases left in between. The CDR3 consists of 12 residues.